Listed here are 14 T cell receptor beta chains from one sample, sequenced in a study of CD8+ T cells in alopecia areata. Extracted RNA was reverse transcribed, and the resulting cDNA served as sequencing template. The assay was immunoSEQ multiplex PCR, and TCRdb's table has in-frame clones only and misses some. The sample carries more than 95,000 clones, 35% to 40% recorded once. The sequencing input was CD4+ T cells sorted from blood. These receptor sequences come from a human donor with alopecia areata.

The V gene is TRBV7-9, the J gene TRBJ1-1; D is uncertain. V lost 1 base and J 4 bases, leaving 22 bases between the germline ends. Germline-derived CDR1 and CDR2 are SEHNR and FQNEAQ (reference sequence). The length of the CDR3 is 18 residues. The CDR3 protein is CASSLDWADALFGTEAFF. CDR3 nucleotides: TGTGCCAGCAGCTTAGATTGGGCCGACGCGTTATTTGGCACTGAAGCTTTCTTT. Full variable domain (remainder filled in from reference TRBV7-9 and TRBJ1-1): DTGVSQNPRHKITKRGQNVTFRCDPISEHNRLYWYRQTLGQGPEFLTYFQNEAQLEKSRLLSDRFSAERPKGSFSTLEIQRTEQGDSAMYLCASSLDWADALFGTEAFFGQGTRLTVV.

This chain connects TRBV5-1 to TRBJ1-1, with 8 bases identical to TRBD1. Per the germline V gene, CDR1 is SGHRS and CDR2 is YFSETQ. V trimming: 4 bases; J trimming: 2 bases; junction bases outside the gene matches: 10. This CDR3 has 16 amino acids. CDR3: CASSRIPTGDNTEAFF. The CDR3 DNA reads as TGCGCCAGCAGCCGCATCCCGACAGGGGACAACACTGAAGCTTTCTTT.

The chain is built from TRBV19 and TRBJ2-7, with TRBD1 matching 9 bases. The junction had 4 bases not matched to a gene; V was cut back by 8 bases and J by 5 bases. The CDR3 runs 12 residues. Germline CDR1 LNHDA, CDR2 SQIVND (reference sequence). DNA for the CDR3: TGTGCCAGTGGGGACAGGGAGGACGAGCAGTACTTC. This codes for CASGDREDEQYF. The full variable domain, completed using reference TRBV19 and TRBJ2-7, is DGGITQSPKYLFRKEGQNVTLSCEQNLNHDAMYWYRQDPGQGLRLIYYSQIVNDFQKGDIAEGYSVSREKKESFPLTVTSAQKNPTAFYLCASGDREDEQYFGPGTRLTVT.

The chain uses TRBV7-2 and TRBJ1-5; TRBD1 matches at 7 bases. The trim removed 1 base at V and 6 bases at J, leaving 6 bases unmatched. The CDR3 contains 15 residues. Germline values: CDR1 SGHTA, CDR2 FQGNSA. CDR3 in DNA: TGTGCCAGCAGCTTAGAACAGGGGATGGGTCAGCCCCAGCATTTT. It yields the protein CASSLEQGMGQPQHF.

The chain is built from TRBV27 and TRBJ2-6; no clear D gene. The CDR3 totals 17 residues. Germline CDR1 is MNHEY and CDR2 is SMNVEV (reference sequence). V lost 5 bases, J lost 2 bases, and 16 bases lay in between. The CDR3 here is CASSRTVRVPGANVLTF. The CDR3 DNA sequence: TGTGCCAGCAGTAGAACAGTTAGGGTTCCTGGGGCCAACGTCCTGACTTTC.

This chain connects TRBV18 to TRBJ1-2, with unresolved D. The V end lost 8 bases, the J end lost 4 bases, and 14 bases lay between the germline ends. The germline V gene encodes CDR1 KGHSH and CDR2 LQKENI. The CDR3 spans 13 residues. Here the CDR3 reads CASHPPVSYGYTF. CDR3 coding DNA: TGTGCCAGCCACCCCCCAGTATCCTATGGCTACACCTTC. Looking up the rest from reference TRBV18 and TRBJ1-2 gives the full variable domain: NAGVMQNPRHLVRRRGQEARLRCSPMKGHSHVYWYRQLPEEGLKFMVYLQKENIIDESGMPKERFSAEFPKEGPSILRIQQVVRGDSAAYFCASHPPVSYGYTFGSGTRLTVV.

The rearrangement uses TRBV5-1 and TRBJ1-2; D is uncertain. Trimming left V 2 bases short and J 0 bases short, with 8 bases between. CDR1 and CDR2 (germline): SGHRS, YFSETQ. The CDR3 has 14 residues. CDR3 bases: TGCGCCAGCAGCTTAAGCAGCACTAACTATGGCTACACCTTC. It encodes CASSLSSTNYGYTF.

The chain joins TRBV30 to TRBJ2-1, with 8 bases identical to TRBD2. CDR1 and CDR2 from the germline V gene are GTSNPN and SVGIG (reference sequence). V trimming: 3 bases; J trimming: 2 bases; junction bases outside the gene matches: 3. The CDR3 is made up of 14 amino acids. The CDR3 reads CAWRSGLAYNEQFF. The CDR3 region has the DNA TGTGCCTGGAGGTCGGGACTAGCCTACAATGAGCAGTTCTTC.

V is TRBV29-1 and J is TRBJ1-5; D is unresolved. From germline, CDR1 is SQVTM and CDR2 ANQGSEA. V lost 4 bases and J lost 2, with 6 bases in between. The CDR3 contains 12 residues. The CDR3 nucleotides are TGCAGCGTTGGGACCGGCAATCAGCCCCAGCATTTT. Its protein is CSVGTGNQPQHF.

The genes are TRBV5-1 and TRBJ2-1; TRBD2 matches at 9 bases. The CDR3 loop spans 16 amino acids. Germline V CDR1 and CDR2: SGHRS, YFSETQ. J lost 2 bases, V lost 0 bases, and 3 bases had no gene match. In DNA form, the CDR3 reads TGCGCCAGCAGCTTGGTCGCGGGAGGGCCCTACAATGAGCAGTTCTTC. This sequence encodes CASSLVAGGPYNEQFF.

This clone has more than one count but fewer than ten. The chain employs TRBV29-1 and TRBJ1-1, with TRBD1 as a possible D gene (5 bases). V lost 3 bases, J lost 3 bases, and 17 bases lay in between. The CDR3 has 15 amino acids. Germline CDR1 SQVTM, CDR2 ANQGSEA. This CDR3 reads CSVEDTGIAYTEAFF. CDR3 DNA: TGCAGCGTTGAGGACACGGGCATCGCATACACTGAAGCTTTCTTT.

This rearrangement joins TRBV5-4 to TRBJ2-1; unclear D gene. From germline, CDR1 is SGHNT and CDR2 YYREEE (reference sequence). The CDR3 covers 11 residues. V lost 3 bases to trimming and J lost 6 bases, with 4 bases between them. CDR3 in amino acids: CASSSSNEQFF. The CDR3 DNA reads as TGTGCCAGCAGCTCCAGCAATGAGCAGTTCTTC.

The rearrangement joins TRBV11-1 to TRBJ2-5; 7 positions match TRBD2. This CDR3 region has 15 residues. The germline V gene encodes CDR1 SGHAT and CDR2 FQDESV (reference sequence). Trimming took 4 bases from V and 1 from J; bases not matched to a gene: 6. CDR3 nucleotides: TGTGCCAGCAGCTCCGGGGGGACTCTCCAAGAGACCCAGTACTTC. It yields the protein CASSSGGTLQETQYF.

The gene calls are TRBV5-6 and TRBJ2-7, with D perhaps TRBD1 (5 bases). The V gene lost 4 bases and the J gene lost 3 bases, with 14 bases spanning the gap. Per germline, CDR1 SGHDT and CDR2 YYEEEE. This CDR3 comprises 14 residues. CDR3: CASSPVGRDYEQYF. CDR3 DNA: TGTGCCAGCAGCCCGGTAGGCAGGGACTACGAGCAGTACTTC.